What follows are 25 T cell receptor beta chains derived from one specimen sequenced in a study of T cells after somatic rescue of genetic block. Some clones are missing from TCRdb's copy, which holds only in-frame ones; the method was immunoSEQ multiplex PCR. There are approximately 100,000 clones in the sample; 85% to 90% occur only once, and roughly 1.7% lies in the top ten. Input material: peripheral blood mononuclear cells (PBMCs). These receptors all stem from a woman under 30.

This clone was seen a few times. The chain recombines TRBV6-5 with TRBJ2-1, with TRBD1 identical over 10 bases. The CDR3 is made up of 15 amino acids. Germline V gene data show CDR1 as MNHEY and CDR2 as SVGAGI. V shed 7 bases, J shed 3 bases, and the junction held 6 bases outside the gene matches. The DNA for the CDR3 is TGTGCCAGCAAACAAGGACAGGGGGGCTACAATGAGCAGTTCTTC. Its protein product is CASKQGQGGYNEQFF.

The genes are TRBV27 and TRBJ2-2, with a possible D match to TRBD2 (7 bases). Germline CDR1 and CDR2: MNHEY and SMNVEV (reference sequence). There are 13 residues in the CDR3. Trimming left V 7 bases short and J 7 bases short, with 13 bases between. The CDR3 sequence: CASTPGGHGELFF. For the CDR3, the DNA is TGTGCCAGCACCCCGGGGGGACACGGGGAGCTGTTTTTT.

The table lists this clone with a count of one. The gene calls are TRBV5-4 and TRBJ2-5, with a weak D call TRBD1 (6 bases). V was clipped by 1 base and J by 5 bases, with 9 bases between them. The germline V gene encodes CDR1 SGHNT and CDR2 YYREEE (reference sequence). This CDR3 is built from 13 residues. The CDR3 DNA is TGTGCCAGCAGCTTGCAGGGGCATGAGACCCAGTACTTC. This sequence encodes CASSLQGHETQYF.

This clone was observed a handful of times. This chain joins TRBV4-2 and TRBJ2-7; 9 bases align to TRBD1. Germline trimming cut 0 bases from V and 4 bases from J; bases unmatched to any gene: 7. The germline V gene encodes CDR1 LGHNA and CDR2 YNFKEQ. This CDR3 is built from 16 residues. CDR3 amino acids: CASSQDTGTGSYEQYF. The CDR3 nucleotides are TGTGCCAGCAGCCAAGATACCGGGACAGGGTCATACGAGCAGTACTTC.

The chain employs TRBV5-6 and TRBJ1-2; D may be TRBD1 (6 bases). The CDR3 contains 13 residues. V was trimmed by 0 bases and J by 10 bases, leaving 13 bases between them. The germline V gene has CDR1 SGHDT and CDR2 YYEEEE. The CDR3 is CASSLERGPHYTF. As DNA, the CDR3 is TGTGCCAGCAGCTTGGAGCGGGGGCCTCACTACACCTTC.

V is TRBV28 and J is TRBJ2-4, with D unclear. The ends were cut back, 5 bases at V and 5 bases at J, with 13 bases in the middle. CDR3 length: 14 amino acids. Germline V CDR1 and CDR2: MDHEN, SYDVKM. The CDR3 DNA reads TGTGCCAGCAGTCCCGAGACATCCCAAAACATTCAGTACTTC. It codes for CASSPETSQNIQYF.

The V call is TRBV6-6, the J call TRBJ1-2, with D tentatively TRBD1 (5 bases). From germline, CDR1 is MNHNY and CDR2 SVGAGI (reference sequence). V dropped 8 bases and J dropped 8 bases, with 12 bases sitting between them. The length of the CDR3 is 11 residues. The CDR3 is CASRGGGGYTF. The DNA of the CDR3 is TGTGCCAGCCGGGGCGGAGGAGGCTACACCTTC.

This clone occurred a few times. The V and J genes are TRBV4-1 and TRBJ2-2; 7 bases are a match to TRBD1. J was trimmed by 5 bases and V by 1 base; bases with no gene match: 7. The CDR3 sequence is 16 residues long. From germline, CDR1 is MGHRA and CDR2 YSYEKL. For the CDR3, the DNA is TGCGCCAGCAGCCAAGGCCGGACAGGCCCTACCGGGGAGCTGTTTTTT. Translating it yields CASSQGRTGPTGELFF.

The rearrangement links TRBV18 to TRBJ1-5; no definite D call. CDR3 length: 16 amino acids. Germline CDR1 reads KGHSH; CDR2 reads LQKENI. Trimming took off 2 bases at V and 0 bases at J, with 11 bases between the two ends. The CDR3 protein is CASSPRAEASNQPQHF. DNA of the CDR3: TGTGCCAGCTCACCAAGAGCAGAGGCTAGCAATCAGCCCCAGCATTTT.

The V call is TRBV6-1, the J call TRBJ1-1; TRBD1 is a possible D gene (5 bases). The CDR3 spans 11 residues. Germline V gene sequence: CDR1 MNHNS, CDR2 SASEGT. Trimming removed 6 bases at V and 11 bases at J, with 13 bases between. DNA for the CDR3: TGTGCCAGCAGAGAGGTTGGGGGGGCTTTCTTT. Protein: CASREVGGAFF.

The J gene is TRBJ2-6, the V gene TRBV5-1; no clear D. The V gene's germline CDR1 is SGHRS and CDR2 YFSETQ. The CDR3 has 16 residues. V was clipped by 0 bases and J by 0 bases, with 7 bases between them. This CDR3 is CASSLGSDSGANVLTF. CDR3 DNA: TGCGCCAGCAGCTTGGGGTCGGACTCTGGGGCCAACGTCCTGACTTTC.

The chain joins TRBV7-9 to TRBJ2-1; 14 nucleotides line up with TRBD2. The CDR3 consists of 18 residues. From germline, CDR1 is SEHNR and CDR2 FQNEAQ (reference sequence). The ends lost 4 bases at V and 3 bases at J; junction bases unmatched: 8. CDR3 DNA: TGTGCCAGCAGCTCGACTAGCGGGAGGGCCTTTGGCTACAATGAGCAGTTCTTC. It is translated as CASSSTSGRAFGYNEQFF. The full variable domain, with the rest looked up from reference TRBV7-9 and TRBJ2-1, is DTGVSQNPRHKITKRGQNVTFRCDPISEHNRLYWYRQTLGQGPEFLTYFQNEAQLEKSRLLSDRFSAERPKGSFSTLEIQRTEQGDSAMYLCASSSTSGRAFGYNEQFFGPGTRLTVL.

The chain couples TRBV10-3 to TRBJ2-6; no clear D gene. With 4 bases removed from V and 0 bases from J, the gap between germline ends came to 4 bases. Germline V gene lookup returns CDR1 ENHRY and CDR2 SYGVKD. CDR3 length: 14 amino acids. CDR3 sequence reads: CAISVDSGANVLTF. The CDR3 bases are TGTGCCATCAGTGTCGACTCTGGGGCCAACGTCCTGACTTTC.

V and J are TRBV28 and TRBJ1-1; perhaps TRBD1 as D (6 bases). Germline loops: CDR1 MDHEN, CDR2 SYDVKM. The CDR3 contains 15 residues. Trimming took 7 bases from V and 5 from J, leaving 20 bases between them. The CDR3: CASKVGGEKWTEAFF. Written as DNA, the CDR3 is TGTGCCAGCAAAGTAGGGGGGGAAAAATGGACTGAAGCTTTCTTT.

A single count supports this clone. The V gene is TRBV4-1, the J gene TRBJ2-7; D ambiguous. Per the germline V gene, CDR1 is MGHRA and CDR2 is YSYEKL. Trimming pared 0 bases from V and 3 bases from J, leaving 9 bases between. The CDR3 has 14 amino acids. CDR3: CASSQDSGNYEQYF. CDR3 in DNA: TGCGCCAGCAGCCAAGATTCCGGTAACTACGAGCAGTACTTC.

The chain joins TRBV6-5 to TRBJ1-1, with D unclear. Trimming stripped 0 bases from V and 4 bases from J, with 12 bases between. CDR1 and CDR2 from the germline V gene are MNHEY and SVGAGI. The CDR3 runs to 15 residues. For the CDR3, the DNA is TGTGCCAGCAGTTACTCGGTGGGAATGGGCACTGAAGCTTTCTTT. Its protein is CASSYSVGMGTEAFF.

The chain recombines TRBV5-1 with TRBJ2-1; 10 bases line up with TRBD2. The V gene's germline CDR1 is SGHRS and CDR2 YFSETQ. Trimming cost V 0 bases and J 10 bases; bases outside gene matches: 10. There are 16 residues in the CDR3. This chain's CDR3 is CASSLVTSGRAREQFF. The CDR3 DNA sequence: TGCGCCAGCAGCTTGGTAACCAGCGGGAGGGCCCGGGAGCAGTTCTTC.

This sequence joins TRBV5-1 and TRBJ1-5, with a tentative D call TRBD1 (5 bases). The CDR3 covers 14 residues. V lost 0 bases and J lost 5, with 9 bases in between. The germline V gene has CDR1 SGHRS and CDR2 YFSETQ. The CDR3 DNA follows: TGCGCCAGCAGCTTGGATGGGGGTTATCAGCCCCAGCATTTT. Residues: CASSLDGGYQPQHF.

The chain employs TRBV11-2 and TRBJ2-1; a weak D match, TRBD2 (5 bases). CDR1 is SGHAT, CDR2 FQNNGV, per germline. Between the trimmed V and J ends, which lost 5 bases and 4 bases, there was a span of 15 bases. The CDR3 has 15 residues. The CDR3 DNA is TGTGCCAGCAGCCCAGTCTCTGGGAGATACAATGAGCAGTTCTTC. Translated, it gives CASSPVSGRYNEQFF.

The chain combines TRBV6-5 with TRBJ1-2; TRBD1 might be the D (6 bases). Germline V CDR1 and CDR2: MNHEY, SVGAGI. CDR3 length: 11 residues. V lost 6 bases to trimming and J lost 5 bases, with 7 bases between them. The CDR3 sequence is CASSTGYGYTF. CDR3 DNA: TGTGCCAGCAGCACAGGGTATGGCTACACCTTC.

In nucleotides, the CDR3 is TGTGCCAGCAGCCCCCCCGGGACTGAAGCTTTCTTT. It encodes CASSPPGTEAFF. This chain joins TRBV28 and TRBJ1-1; no clear D gene. CDR1 is MDHEN and CDR2 is SYDVKM in the germline V gene. This CDR3 spans 12 amino acids. V lost 6 bases, J lost 5 bases, and 10 bases lay in between.

V is TRBV4-2 and J is TRBJ2-3; the D gene is possibly TRBD2 (7 bases). Germline V gene sequence: CDR1 LGHNA, CDR2 YNFKEQ. The V and J ends lost 0 bases and 3 bases respectively, with 19 bases between them. CDR3 size: 18 residues. CDR3 amino acids: CASSQDFPRERGTDTQYF. The CDR3 coding sequence is TGTGCCAGCAGCCAAGATTTTCCGCGGGAGAGGGGGACAGATACGCAGTATTTT.

This clone showed up just once. The chain carries TRBV29-1 and TRBJ1-1, with a weak D call TRBD1 (6 bases). V gave up 4 bases and J gave up 1 base, with 13 bases separating them. This CDR3 is 14 amino acids long. In germline, CDR1 is SQVTM, CDR2 ANQGSEA. The CDR3 spells CSVVGGAGNTEAFF. The CDR3 nucleotides are TGCAGCGTTGTGGGGGGGGCGGGGAACACTGAAGCTTTCTTT. The whole variable domain, filled in from reference TRBV29-1 and TRBJ1-1, reads SAVISQKPSRDICQRGTSLTIQCQVDSQVTMMFWYRQQPGQSLTLIATANQGSEATYESGFVIDKFPISRPNLTFSTLTVSNMSPEDSSIYLCSVVGGAGNTEAFFGQGTRLTVV.

The chain joins TRBV30 to TRBJ2-7; TRBD1 agrees at 7 bases. With 0 bases clipped from V and 1 base from J, the junction kept 9 bases outside the gene matches. Germline V gene data show CDR1 as GTSNPN and CDR2 as SVGIG (reference sequence). The CDR3 has 16 amino acids. DNA of the CDR3: TGTGCCTGGAGTGTACTTAGGACAGGTCATTCCTACGAGCAGTACTTC. Translated, it gives CAWSVLRTGHSYEQYF.

The J gene is TRBJ1-2, the V gene TRBV28; D ambiguous. Looked up from germline, CDR1 is MDHEN and CDR2 is SYDVKM. V was cut by 5 bases and J by 2 bases, with 9 bases left in between. The CDR3 extends over 13 amino acids. The CDR3 loop is CASSLPGNYGYTF. The CDR3 nucleotides read TGTGCCAGCAGTCTGCCGGGGAACTATGGCTACACCTTC.